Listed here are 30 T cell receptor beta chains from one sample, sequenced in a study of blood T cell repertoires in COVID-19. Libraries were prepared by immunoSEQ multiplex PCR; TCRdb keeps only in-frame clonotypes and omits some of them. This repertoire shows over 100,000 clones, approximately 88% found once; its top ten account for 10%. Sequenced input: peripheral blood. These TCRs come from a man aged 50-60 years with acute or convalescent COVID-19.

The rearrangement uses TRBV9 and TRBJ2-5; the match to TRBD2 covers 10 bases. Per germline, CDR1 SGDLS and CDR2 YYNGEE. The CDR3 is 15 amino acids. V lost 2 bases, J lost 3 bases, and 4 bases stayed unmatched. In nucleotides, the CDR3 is TGTGCCAGCAGCGTTAGCGGGGGGCTTGAAGAGACCCAGTACTTC. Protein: CASSVSGGLEETQYF.

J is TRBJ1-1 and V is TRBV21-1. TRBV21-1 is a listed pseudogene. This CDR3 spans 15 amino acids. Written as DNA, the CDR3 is TGTGCCAGCAGCAAACGAGGCAGAAAAAACACTGAAGCTTTCTTT. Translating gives CASSKRGRKNTEAFF.

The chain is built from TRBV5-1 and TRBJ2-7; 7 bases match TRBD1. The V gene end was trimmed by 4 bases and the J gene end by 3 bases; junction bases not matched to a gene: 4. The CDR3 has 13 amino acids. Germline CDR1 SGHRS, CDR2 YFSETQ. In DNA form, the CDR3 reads TGCGCCAGCAGCCTTTGGGACAGCTACGAGCAGTACTTC. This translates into CASSLWDSYEQYF.

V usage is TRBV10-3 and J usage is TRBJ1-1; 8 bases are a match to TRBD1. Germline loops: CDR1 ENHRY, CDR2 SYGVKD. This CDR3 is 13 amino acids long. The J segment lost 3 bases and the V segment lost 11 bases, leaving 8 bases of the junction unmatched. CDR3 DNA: TGTGCCGGACGACAGGGGAGAGACACTGAAGCTTTCTTT. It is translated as CAGRQGRDTEAFF.

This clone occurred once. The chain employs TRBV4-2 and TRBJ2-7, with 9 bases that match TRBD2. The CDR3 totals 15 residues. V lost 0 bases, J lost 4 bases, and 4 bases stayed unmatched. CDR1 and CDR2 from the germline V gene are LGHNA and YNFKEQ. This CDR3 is CASSQEELAGYEQYF. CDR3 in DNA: TGTGCCAGCAGCCAAGAGGAGCTAGCGGGGTACGAGCAGTACTTC.

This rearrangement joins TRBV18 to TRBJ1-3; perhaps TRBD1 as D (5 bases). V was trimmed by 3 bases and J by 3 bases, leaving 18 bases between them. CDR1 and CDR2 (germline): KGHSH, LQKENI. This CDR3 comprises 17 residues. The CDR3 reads CASSPPLTLGLGNTIYF. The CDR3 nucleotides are TGTGCCAGCTCACCCCCTTTAACACTGGGGCTTGGAAACACCATATATTTT.

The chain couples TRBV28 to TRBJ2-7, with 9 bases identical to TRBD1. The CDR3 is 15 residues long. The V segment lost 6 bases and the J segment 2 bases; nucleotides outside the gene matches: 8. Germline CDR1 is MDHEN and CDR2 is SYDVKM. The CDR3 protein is CASREGTGITYEQYF. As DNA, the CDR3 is TGTGCCAGCAGGGAAGGGACAGGGATTACCTACGAGCAGTACTTC.

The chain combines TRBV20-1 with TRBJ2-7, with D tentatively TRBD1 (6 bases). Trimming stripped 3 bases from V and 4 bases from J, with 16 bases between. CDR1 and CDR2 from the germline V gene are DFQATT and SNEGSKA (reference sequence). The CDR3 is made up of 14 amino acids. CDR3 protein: CSASSPQGIYEQYF. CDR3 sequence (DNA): TGCAGTGCTAGTTCTCCCCAGGGGATATACGAGCAGTACTTC.

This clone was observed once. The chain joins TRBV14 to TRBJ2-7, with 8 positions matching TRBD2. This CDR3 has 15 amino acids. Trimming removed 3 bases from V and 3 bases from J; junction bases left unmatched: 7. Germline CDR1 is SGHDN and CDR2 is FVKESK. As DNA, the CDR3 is TGTGCCAGCAGCCACCGGACTAGCAGTTTCTACGAGCAGTACTTC. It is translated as CASSHRTSSFYEQYF.

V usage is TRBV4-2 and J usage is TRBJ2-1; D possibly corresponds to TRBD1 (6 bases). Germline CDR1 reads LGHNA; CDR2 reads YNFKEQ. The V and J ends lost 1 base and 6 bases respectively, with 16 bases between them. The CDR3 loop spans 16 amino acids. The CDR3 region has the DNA TGTGCCAGCAGCCAAGTCGTACAGGGATGGTTCAATGAGCAGTTCTTC. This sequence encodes CASSQVVQGWFNEQFF.

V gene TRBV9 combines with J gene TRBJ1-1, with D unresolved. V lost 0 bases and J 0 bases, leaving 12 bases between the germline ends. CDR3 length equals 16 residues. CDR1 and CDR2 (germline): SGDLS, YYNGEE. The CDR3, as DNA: TGTGCCAGCAGCGTAGGGGGAGGCAGAATGAACACTGAAGCTTTCTTT. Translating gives CASSVGGGRMNTEAFF. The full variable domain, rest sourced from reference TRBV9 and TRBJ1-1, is DSGVTQTPKHLITATGQRVTLRCSPRSGDLSVYWYQQSLDQGLQFLIQYYNGEERAKGNILERFSAQQFPDLHSELNLSSLELGDSALYFCASSVGGGRMNTEAFFGQGTRLTVV.

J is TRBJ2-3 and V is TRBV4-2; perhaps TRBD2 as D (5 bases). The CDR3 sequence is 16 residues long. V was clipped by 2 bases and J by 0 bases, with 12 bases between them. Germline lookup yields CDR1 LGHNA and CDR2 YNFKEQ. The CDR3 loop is CASSQNAGPSTDTQYF. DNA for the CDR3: TGTGCCAGCAGCCAAAACGCGGGTCCTAGCACAGATACGCAGTATTTT.

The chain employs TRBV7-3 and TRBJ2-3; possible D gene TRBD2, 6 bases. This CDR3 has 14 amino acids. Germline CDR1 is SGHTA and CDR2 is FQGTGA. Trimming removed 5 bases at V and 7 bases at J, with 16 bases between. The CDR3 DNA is TGTGCCAGCAGCGTGGGGGGTCCACAGAATACGCAGTATTTT. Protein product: CASSVGGPQNTQYF.

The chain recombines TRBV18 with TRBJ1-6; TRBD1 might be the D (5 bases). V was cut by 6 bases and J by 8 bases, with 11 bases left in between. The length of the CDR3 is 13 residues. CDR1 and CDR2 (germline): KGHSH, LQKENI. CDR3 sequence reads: CASSVRADSPLHF. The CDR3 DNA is TGTGCCAGCTCTGTCAGGGCAGATTCACCCCTCCACTTT. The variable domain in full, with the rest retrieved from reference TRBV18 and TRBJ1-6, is NAGVMQNPRHLVRRRGQEARLRCSPMKGHSHVYWYRQLPEEGLKFMVYLQKENIIDESGMPKERFSAEFPKEGPSILRIQQVVRGDSAAYFCASSVRADSPLHFGNGTRLTVT.

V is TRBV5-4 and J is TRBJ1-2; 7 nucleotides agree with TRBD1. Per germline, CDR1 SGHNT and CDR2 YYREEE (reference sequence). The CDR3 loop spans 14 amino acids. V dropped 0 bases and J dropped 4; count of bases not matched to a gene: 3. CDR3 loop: CASSLAGTVYGYTF. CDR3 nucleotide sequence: TGTGCCAGCAGCTTGGCAGGGACAGTCTATGGCTACACCTTC.

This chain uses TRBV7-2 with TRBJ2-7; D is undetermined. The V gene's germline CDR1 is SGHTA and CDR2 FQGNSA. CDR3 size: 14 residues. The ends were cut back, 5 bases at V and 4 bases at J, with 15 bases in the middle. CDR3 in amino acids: CASSQVTDLYEQYF. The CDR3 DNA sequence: TGTGCCAGCAGCCAGGTGACGGATCTTTACGAGCAGTACTTC.

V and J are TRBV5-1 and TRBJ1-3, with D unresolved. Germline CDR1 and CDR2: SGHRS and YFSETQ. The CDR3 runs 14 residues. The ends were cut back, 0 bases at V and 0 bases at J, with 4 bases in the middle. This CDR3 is CASSLGLSGNTIYF. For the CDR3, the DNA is TGCGCCAGCAGCTTGGGTCTCTCTGGAAACACCATATATTTT.

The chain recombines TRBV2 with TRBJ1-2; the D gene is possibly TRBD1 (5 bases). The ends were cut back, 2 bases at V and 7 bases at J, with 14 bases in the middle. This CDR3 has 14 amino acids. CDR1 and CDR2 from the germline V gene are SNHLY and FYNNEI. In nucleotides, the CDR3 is TGTGCCAGCAGTGAATTAGGGGCAATCGGTGGCTACACCTTC. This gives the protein CASSELGAIGGYTF.

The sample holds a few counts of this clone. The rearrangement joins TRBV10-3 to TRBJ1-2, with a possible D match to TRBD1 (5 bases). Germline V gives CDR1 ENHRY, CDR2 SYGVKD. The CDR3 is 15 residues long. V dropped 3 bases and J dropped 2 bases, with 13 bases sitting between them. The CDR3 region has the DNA TGTGCCATCAGTGAAGGCAGGGCGGTAAACTATGGCTACACCTTC. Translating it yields CAISEGRAVNYGYTF.

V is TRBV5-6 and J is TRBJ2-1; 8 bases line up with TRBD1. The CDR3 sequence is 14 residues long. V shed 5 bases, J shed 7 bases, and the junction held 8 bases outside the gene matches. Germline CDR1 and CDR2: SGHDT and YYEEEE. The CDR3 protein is CASRDRGNMNEQFF. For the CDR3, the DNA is TGTGCCAGCAGAGACAGGGGAAATATGAATGAGCAGTTCTTC. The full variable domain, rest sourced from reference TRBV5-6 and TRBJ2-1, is DAGVTQSPTHLIKTRGQQVTLRCSPKSGHDTVSWYQQALGQGPQFIFQYYEEEERQRGNFPDRFSGHQFPNYSSELNVNALLLGDSALYLCASRDRGNMNEQFFGPGTRLTVL.

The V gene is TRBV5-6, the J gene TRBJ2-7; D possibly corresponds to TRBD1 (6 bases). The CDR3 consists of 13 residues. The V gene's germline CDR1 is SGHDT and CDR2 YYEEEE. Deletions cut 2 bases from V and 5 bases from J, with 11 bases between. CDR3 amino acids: CASSLGDNHEQYF. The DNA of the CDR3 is TGTGCCAGCAGCTTAGGGGACAACCACGAGCAGTACTTC.

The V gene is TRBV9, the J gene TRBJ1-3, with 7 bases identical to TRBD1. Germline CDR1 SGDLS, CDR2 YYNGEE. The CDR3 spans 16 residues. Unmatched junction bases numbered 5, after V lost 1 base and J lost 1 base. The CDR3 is CASSVNTGESGNTIYF. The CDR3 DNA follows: TGTGCCAGCAGCGTAAATACAGGGGAATCTGGAAACACCATATATTTT.

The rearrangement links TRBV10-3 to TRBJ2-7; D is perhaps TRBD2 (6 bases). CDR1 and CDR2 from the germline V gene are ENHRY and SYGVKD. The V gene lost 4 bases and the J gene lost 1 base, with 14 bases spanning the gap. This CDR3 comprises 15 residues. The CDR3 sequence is CAISGSGTLSYEQYF. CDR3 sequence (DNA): TGTGCCATCAGTGGCTCCGGGACTCTGTCCTACGAGCAGTACTTC.

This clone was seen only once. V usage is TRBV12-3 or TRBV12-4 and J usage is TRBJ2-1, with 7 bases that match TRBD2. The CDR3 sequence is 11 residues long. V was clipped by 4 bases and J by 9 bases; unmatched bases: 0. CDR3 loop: CASSWGGEQFF. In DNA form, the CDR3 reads TGTGCCAGCAGTTGGGGGGGTGAGCAGTTCTTC.

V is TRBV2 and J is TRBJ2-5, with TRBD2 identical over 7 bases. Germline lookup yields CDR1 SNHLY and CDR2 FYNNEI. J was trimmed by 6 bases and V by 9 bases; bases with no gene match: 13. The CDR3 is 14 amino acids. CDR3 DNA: TGTGCCAGTTCAAGGGGACTACTCGAAAAGACCCAGTACTTC. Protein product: CASSRGLLEKTQYF.

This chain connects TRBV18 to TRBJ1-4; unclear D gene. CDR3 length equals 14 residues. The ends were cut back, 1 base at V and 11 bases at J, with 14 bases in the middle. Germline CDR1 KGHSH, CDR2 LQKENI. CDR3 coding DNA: TGTGCCAGCTCACCACTGTCCGTTTCGGAGAAACTGTTTTTT. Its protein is CASSPLSVSEKLFF.

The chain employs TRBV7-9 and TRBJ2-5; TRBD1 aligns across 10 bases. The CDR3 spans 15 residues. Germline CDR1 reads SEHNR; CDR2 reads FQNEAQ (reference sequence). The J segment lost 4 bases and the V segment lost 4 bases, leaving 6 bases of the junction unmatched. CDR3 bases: TGTGCCAGCAGCTCGGGACAGGGGTATGGAGAGACCCAGTACTTC. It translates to CASSSGQGYGETQYF.

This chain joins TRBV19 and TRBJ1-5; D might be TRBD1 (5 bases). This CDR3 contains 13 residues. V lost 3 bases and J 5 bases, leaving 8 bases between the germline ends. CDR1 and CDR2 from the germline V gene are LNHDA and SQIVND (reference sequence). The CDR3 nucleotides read TGTGCCAGTAGTATTGGGGGGGATCAGCCCCAGCATTTT. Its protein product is CASSIGGDQPQHF.

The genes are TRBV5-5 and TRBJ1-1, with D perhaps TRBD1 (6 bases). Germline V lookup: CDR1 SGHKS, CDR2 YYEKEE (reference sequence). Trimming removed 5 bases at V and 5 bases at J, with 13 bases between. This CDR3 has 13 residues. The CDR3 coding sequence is TGTGCCAGCAGATCCTATCAGGGGACTGAAGCTTTCTTT. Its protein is CASRSYQGTEAFF. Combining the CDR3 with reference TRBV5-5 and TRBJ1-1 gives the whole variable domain DAGVTQSPTHLIKTRGQQVTLRCSPISGHKSVSWYQQVLGQGPQFIFQYYEKEERGRGNFPDRFSARQFPNYSSELNVNALLLGDSALYLCASRSYQGTEAFFGQGTRLTVV.

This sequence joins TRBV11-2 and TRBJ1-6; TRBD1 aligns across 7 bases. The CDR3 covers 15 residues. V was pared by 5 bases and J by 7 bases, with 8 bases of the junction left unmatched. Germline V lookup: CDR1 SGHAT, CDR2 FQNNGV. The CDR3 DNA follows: TGTGCCAGCAGCCCGAAGGGACAGAGGAATTCACCCCTCCACTTT. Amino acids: CASSPKGQRNSPLHF. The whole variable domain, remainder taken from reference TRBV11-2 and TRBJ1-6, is EAGVAQSPRYKIIEKRQSVAFWCNPISGHATLYWYQQILGQGPKLLIQFQNNGVVDDSQLPKDRFSAERLKGVDSTLKIQPAKLEDSAVYLCASSPKGQRNSPLHFGNGTRLTVT.